This T cell receptor beta chain was recorded in a study of shared clonotypes between healthy human individuals. The CDR3 runs 12 residues. Trimming shortened V by 5 bases and J by 8 bases, and 10 bases separated the two germline ends. The germline gives CDR1 SGHTA, CDR2 FQGNSA. Measured with immunoSEQ multiplex PCR; TCRdb has only the in-frame clones, and not every one. Of 400,000 to 550,000 clones listed, roughly 85% are singletons. The V call is TRBV7-2, the J call TRBJ2-1; D possibly corresponds to TRBD1 (6 bases). Sequenced material: PBMCs. This TCR came from a middle-aged woman in good health. Some clones in this sample may be carry-over from other donors' samples. The CDR3 reads CASSLTGHEQFF. For the CDR3, the DNA is TGTGCCAGCAGCCTAACAGGGCATGAGCAGTTCTTC.